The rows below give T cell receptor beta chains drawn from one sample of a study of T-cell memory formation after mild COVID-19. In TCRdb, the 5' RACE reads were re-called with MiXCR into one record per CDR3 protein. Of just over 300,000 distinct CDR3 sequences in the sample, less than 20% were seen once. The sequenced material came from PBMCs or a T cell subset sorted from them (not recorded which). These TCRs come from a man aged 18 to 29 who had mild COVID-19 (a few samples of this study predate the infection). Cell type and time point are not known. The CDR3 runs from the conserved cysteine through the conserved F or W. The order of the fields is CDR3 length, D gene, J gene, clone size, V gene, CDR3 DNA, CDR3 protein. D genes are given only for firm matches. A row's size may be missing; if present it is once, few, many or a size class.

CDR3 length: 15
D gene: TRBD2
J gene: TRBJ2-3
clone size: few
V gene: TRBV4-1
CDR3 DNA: TGCGCCAGCAGCCATGCCGGACTAGCCTCGGATACGCAGTATTTT
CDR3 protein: CASSHAGLASDTQYF

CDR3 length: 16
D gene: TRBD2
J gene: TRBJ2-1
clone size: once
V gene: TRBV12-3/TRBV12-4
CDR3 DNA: TGTGCCAGCAGCCTCGGACTAGCCCTTAACTACAATGAGCAGTTCTTC
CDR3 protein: CASSLGLALNYNEQFF

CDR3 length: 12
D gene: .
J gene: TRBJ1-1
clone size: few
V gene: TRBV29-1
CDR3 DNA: TGCAGCGTTGGGAAAATGAACACTGAAGCTTTCTTT
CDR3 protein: CSVGKMNTEAFF

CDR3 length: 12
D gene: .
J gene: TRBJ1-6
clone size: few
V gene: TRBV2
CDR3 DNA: TGTGCCAGGAAGGGGGGCCCGGGATCCCTCCACTTT
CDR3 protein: CARKGGPGSLHF

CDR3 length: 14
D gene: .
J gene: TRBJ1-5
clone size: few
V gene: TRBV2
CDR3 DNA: TGTGCCAGCAGGCCACGAGGGAGCAATCAGCCCCAGCATTTT
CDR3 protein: CASRPRGSNQPQHF

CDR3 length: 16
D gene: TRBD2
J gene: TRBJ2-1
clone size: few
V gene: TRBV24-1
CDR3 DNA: TGTGCCACCAGTGATCAGCGGGGGGACTCCTACAATGAGCAGTTCTTC
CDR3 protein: CATSDQRGDSYNEQFF

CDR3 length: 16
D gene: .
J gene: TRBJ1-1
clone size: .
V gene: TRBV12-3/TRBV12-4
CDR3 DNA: TGTGCCAGCAGTTTAGGCCCCCTTAGTATGAACACTGAAGCTTTCTTT
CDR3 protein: CASSLGPLSMNTEAFF

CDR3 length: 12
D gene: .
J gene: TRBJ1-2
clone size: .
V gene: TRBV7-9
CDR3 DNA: TGTGCCAGCAGCTTCAACATAGGGGGCTACACCTTC
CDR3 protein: CASSFNIGGYTF

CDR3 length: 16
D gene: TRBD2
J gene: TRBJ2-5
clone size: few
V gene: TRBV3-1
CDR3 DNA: TGTGCCAGCAGCCGCCGTCGACTAGCGGGGCAAGAGACCCAGTACTTC
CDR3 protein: CASSRRRLAGQETQYF

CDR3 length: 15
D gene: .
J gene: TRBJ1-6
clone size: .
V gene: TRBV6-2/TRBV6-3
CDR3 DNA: TGTGCCAGCAGTGGATCAGGGCTCTCCAATTCACCCCTCCACTTT
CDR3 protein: CASSGSGLSNSPLHF

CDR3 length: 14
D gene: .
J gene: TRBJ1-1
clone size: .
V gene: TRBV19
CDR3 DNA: TGTGCCTCCAAATCCAGGGGCTGGGGCACTGAAGCTTTCTTT
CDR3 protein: CASKSRGWGTEAFF

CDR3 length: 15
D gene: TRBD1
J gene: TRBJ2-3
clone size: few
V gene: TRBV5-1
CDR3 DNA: TGCGCCAGCAGCTTGGTAGCCAGGGGGTCAGATACGCAGTATTTT
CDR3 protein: CASSLVARGSDTQYF

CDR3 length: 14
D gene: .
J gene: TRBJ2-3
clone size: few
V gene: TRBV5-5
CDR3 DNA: TGTGCCAGCAGCTTAATCGCCGGCACAGATACGCAGTATTTT
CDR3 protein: CASSLIAGTDTQYF